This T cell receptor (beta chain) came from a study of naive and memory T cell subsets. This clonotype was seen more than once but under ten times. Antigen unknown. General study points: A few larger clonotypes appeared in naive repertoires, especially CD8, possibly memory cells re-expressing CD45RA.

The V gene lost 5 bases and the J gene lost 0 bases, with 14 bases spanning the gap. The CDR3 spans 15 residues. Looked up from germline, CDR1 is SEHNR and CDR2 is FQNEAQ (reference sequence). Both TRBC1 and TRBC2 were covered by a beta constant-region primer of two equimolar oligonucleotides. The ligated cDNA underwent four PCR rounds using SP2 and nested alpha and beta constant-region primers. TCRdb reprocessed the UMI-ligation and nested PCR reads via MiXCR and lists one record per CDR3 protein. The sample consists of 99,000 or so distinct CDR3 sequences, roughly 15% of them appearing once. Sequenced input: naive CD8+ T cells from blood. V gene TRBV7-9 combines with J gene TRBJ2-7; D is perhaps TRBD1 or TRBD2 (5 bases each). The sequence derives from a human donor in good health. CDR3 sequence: CASSPWDGYSYEQYF. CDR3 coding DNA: TGTGCCAGCAGCCCCTGGGACGGTTACTCCTACGAGCAGTACTTC.